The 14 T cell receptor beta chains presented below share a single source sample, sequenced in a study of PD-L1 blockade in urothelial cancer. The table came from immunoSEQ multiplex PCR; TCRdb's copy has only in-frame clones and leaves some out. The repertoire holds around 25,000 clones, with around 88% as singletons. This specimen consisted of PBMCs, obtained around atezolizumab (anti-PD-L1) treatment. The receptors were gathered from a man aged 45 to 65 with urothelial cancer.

The CDR3 region is CASSPKQVPRGPYNSPLHF. As DNA, the CDR3 is TGTGCCAGCAGCCCAAAACAGGTCCCGCGGGGGCCCTATAATTCACCCCTCCACTTT. The chain recombines TRBV27 with TRBJ1-6; tentatively, D is TRBD1 (6 bases). The CDR3 extends over 19 amino acids. V was clipped by 6 bases and J by 2 bases, with 23 bases between them. From germline, CDR1 is MNHEY and CDR2 SMNVEV (reference sequence).

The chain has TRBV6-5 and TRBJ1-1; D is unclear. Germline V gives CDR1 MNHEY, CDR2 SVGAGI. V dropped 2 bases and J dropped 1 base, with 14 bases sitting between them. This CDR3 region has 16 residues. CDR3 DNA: TGTGCCAGCAGTTACCGGAGGACCGTAAGGAACACTGAAGCTTTCTTT. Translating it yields CASSYRRTVRNTEAFF.

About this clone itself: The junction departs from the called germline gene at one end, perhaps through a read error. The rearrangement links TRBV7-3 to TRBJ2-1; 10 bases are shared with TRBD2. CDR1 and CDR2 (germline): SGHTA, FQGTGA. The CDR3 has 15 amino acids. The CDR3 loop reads CASSVTSGVYNEQFF. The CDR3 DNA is TGTGCCAGCAGCGTAACTAGCGGGGTTTACAATGAGCAGTTCTTC.

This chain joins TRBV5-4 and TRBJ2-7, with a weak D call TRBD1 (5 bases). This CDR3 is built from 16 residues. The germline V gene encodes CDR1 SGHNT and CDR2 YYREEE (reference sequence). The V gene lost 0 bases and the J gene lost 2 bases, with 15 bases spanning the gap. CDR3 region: CASSLDFGHQTYEQYF. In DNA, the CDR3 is TGTGCCAGCAGCTTGGACTTTGGACACCAAACCTACGAGCAGTACTTC.

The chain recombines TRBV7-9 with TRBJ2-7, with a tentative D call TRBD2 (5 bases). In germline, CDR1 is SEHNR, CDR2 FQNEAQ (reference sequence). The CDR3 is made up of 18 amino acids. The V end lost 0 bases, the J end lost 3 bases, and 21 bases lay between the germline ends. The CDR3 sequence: CASSLAQTTTTLSYEQYF. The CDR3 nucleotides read TGTGCCAGCAGCTTAGCACAGACTACCACCACTTTAAGCTACGAGCAGTACTTC.

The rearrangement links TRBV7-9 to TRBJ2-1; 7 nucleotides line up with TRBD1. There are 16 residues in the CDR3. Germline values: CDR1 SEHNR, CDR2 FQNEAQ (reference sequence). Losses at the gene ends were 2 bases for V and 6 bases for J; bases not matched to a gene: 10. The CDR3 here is CASSLPRVSGGNEQFF. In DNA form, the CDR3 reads TGTGCCAGCAGCTTACCCCGCGTCTCAGGGGGCAATGAGCAGTTCTTC.

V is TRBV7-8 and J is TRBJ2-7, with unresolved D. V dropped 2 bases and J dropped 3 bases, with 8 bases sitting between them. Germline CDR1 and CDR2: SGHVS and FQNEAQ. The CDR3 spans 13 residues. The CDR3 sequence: CASSLSISYEQYF. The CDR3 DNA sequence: TGTGCCAGCAGCTTATCCATCAGCTACGAGCAGTACTTC.

CDR3 in DNA: TGTGCCAGCTCACCGGTGGGAGGAGCCGAGCAGTACTTC. It encodes CASSPVGGAEQYF. The chain is built from TRBV18 and TRBJ2-7; D is perhaps TRBD2 (6 bases). Germline CDR1 reads KGHSH; CDR2 reads LQKENI. The CDR3 has 13 amino acids. Trimming took off 3 bases at V and 6 bases at J, with 12 bases between the two ends.

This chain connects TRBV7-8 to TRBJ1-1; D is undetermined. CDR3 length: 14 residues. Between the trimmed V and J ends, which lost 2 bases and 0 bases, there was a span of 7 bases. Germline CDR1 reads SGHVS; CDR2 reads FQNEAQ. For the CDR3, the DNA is TGTGCCAGCAGCTTAACAATTTTGAACACTGAAGCTTTCTTT. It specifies CASSLTILNTEAFF.

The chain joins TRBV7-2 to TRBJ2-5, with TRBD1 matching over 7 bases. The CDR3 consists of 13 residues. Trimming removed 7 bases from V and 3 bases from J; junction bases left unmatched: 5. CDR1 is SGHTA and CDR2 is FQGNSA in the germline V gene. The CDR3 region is CASNRGSKETQYF. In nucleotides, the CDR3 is TGTGCCAGCAACAGGGGTTCCAAAGAGACCCAGTACTTC.

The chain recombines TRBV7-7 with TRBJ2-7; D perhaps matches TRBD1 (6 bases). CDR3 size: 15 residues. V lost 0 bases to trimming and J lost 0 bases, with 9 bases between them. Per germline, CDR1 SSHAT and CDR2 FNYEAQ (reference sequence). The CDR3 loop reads CASSLADSCSYEQYF. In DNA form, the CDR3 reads TGTGCCAGCAGCTTAGCGGACAGTTGCTCCTACGAGCAGTACTTC.

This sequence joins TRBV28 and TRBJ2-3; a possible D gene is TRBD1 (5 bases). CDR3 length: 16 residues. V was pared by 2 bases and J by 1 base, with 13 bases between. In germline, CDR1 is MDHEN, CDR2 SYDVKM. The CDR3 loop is CASSLIWQGGTDTQYF. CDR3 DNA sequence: TGTGCCAGCAGTTTAATATGGCAGGGCGGCACAGATACGCAGTATTTT.

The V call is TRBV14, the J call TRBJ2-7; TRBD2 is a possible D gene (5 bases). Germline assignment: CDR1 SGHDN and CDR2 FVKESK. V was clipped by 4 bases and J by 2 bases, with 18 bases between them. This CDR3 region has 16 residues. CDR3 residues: CASSPLGIARPYEQYF. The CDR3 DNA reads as TGTGCCAGCAGCCCCCTCGGGATAGCGCGTCCCTACGAGCAGTACTTC.

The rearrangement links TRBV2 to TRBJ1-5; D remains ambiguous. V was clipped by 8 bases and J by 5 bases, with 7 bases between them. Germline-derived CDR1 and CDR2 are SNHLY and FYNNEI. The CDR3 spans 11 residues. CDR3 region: CASSSDQPQHF. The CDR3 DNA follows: TGTGCCAGCTCTAGTGATCAGCCCCAGCATTTT.